This TCR beta chain was captured by sequencing in a study of blood T cells in healthy people across ages. Donor samples were obtained from healthy Caucasian individuals from Russia, aged about 6 to 95. CDR3 size: 15 residues. Germline V CDR1 and CDR2: MNHEY, SMNVEV (reference sequence). Trimming took 5 bases from V and 0 from J, leaving 11 bases between them. Using a J-beta primer mix together with a sample-barcoded 5' primer, a second PCR was run for roughly 6 to 12 cycles. Using its own MiXCR run on the 5' RACE reads, TCRdb lists one record per CDR3 protein. The data hold 1.6 million or so distinct CDR3 sequences, with about 35% observed a single time.

The sequenced sample consisted of blood. The sequence was collected from a woman under 40 in good health. V and J are TRBV27 and TRBJ1-3, with D possibly being TRBD1 (5 bases). CDR3 nucleotides: TGTGCCAGCAGTCCGAGACAGAACTCTGGAAACACCATATATTTT. It codes for CASSPRQNSGNTIYF.